This T cell receptor beta chain stems from a study of shared clonotypes between healthy human individuals. Across the study: Each donor's CD8 memory used one plate, CD8 naive two, each CD4 subset three.

Replicate sorted-subset PCRs were loaded with 150 to 200 ng DNA, tens of thousands of T cell genomes. Produced via immunoSEQ multiplex PCR; TCRdb's table is partial and in-frame only. This sample yields more than 2 million clones, of which 90% to 95% are seen a single time; about 1.7% belongs to the top ten. CD8 cells classed as naive were CD45RO-negative and positively selected for CCR7, excluding terminally differentiated effector memory CD45RA+ cells. The CDR3 consists of 13 residues. The germline gives CDR1 MNHEY, CDR2 SMNVEV (reference sequence). V was clipped by 5 bases and J by 0 bases, with 5 bases between them. Of note for this clone: The antigen is undetermined. The sample holds other DNA sequences that translate to the same CDR3.

General study points: Incomplete sequencing of sorted subsets was indicated by rarefaction despite large depth. Blood was the sole source, and tissue repertoires probably differ.

The sequence was obtained from a man aged 18 to 30 in good health. Some clones in this sample may be carry-over from other donors' samples. The source material was naive CD8+ T cells from PBMCs. This rearrangement joins TRBV27 to TRBJ1-5, with D unresolved. The CDR3 DNA is TGTGCCAGCAGTCCGTTTAGCAATCAGCCCCAGCATTTT. The encoded protein is CASSPFSNQPQHF.